This is a list of T cell receptor beta chains from one sample in a study of blood T cell repertoires in COVID-19. Only in-frame clones appear in the TCRdb table, and some are missing; sequencing was by immunoSEQ multiplex PCR. The top ten clones hold 0.9% to 1% of a sample with over 350,000 clones, over 75% of them seen once. Sequenced: PBMCs or T cells enriched from blood (not recorded which). The source is a woman in her twenties or thirties with acute COVID-19. Both conserved end residues are part of each CDR3. Fields, in order: D gene, V gene, J gene, clone size, CDR3 protein, CDR3 DNA. The D gene is left open where the match is weak. Clone size is given for some rows only: seen once, a few or many times, or a class if the clone is expanded.

TRBD1	TRBV30	TRBJ2-7	NA	CAWSGGQGYEQYF	TGTGCCTGGAGCGGGGGACAGGGCTACGAGCAGTACTTC
NA	TRBV5-6	TRBJ1-5	NA	CASSLAHQPQHF	TGTGCCAGCAGCTTGGCTCATCAGCCCCAGCATTTT
TRBD1	TRBV29-1	TRBJ1-4	NA	CSVEDGHRGGEKLFF	TGCAGCGTTGAAGACGGGCACAGGGGTGGTGAAAAACTGTTTTTT
TRBD1	TRBV7-9	TRBJ2-7	NA	CASRGTGGGYEQYF	TGTGCCAGCCGCGGGACAGGGGGCGGGTACGAGCAGTACTTC
NA	TRBV7-9	TRBJ2-7	NA	CASSLGGGYEQYF	TGTGCCAGCAGCTTAGGCGGAGGGTACGAGCAGTACTTC
TRBD2	TRBV14	TRBJ2-1	NA	CASSQTSVRGRLDEQFF	TGTGCCAGCAGCCAGACTAGCGTCCGAGGGAGGTTGGATGAGCAGTTCTTC
NA	TRBV5-1	TRBJ2-3	NA	CASSFGGAGADTQYF	TGCGCCAGCAGCTTTGGGGGGGCCGGCGCAGATACGCAGTATTTT
NA	TRBV4-1	TRBJ1-2	NA	CASSPPGRQDAGYTF	TGCGCCAGCAGCCCTCCCGGCCGACAGGATGCTGGCTACACCTTC
TRBD2	TRBV2	TRBJ2-3	once	CASSDAGLAGGTDTQYF	TGTGCCAGCAGTGATGCCGGACTAGCGGGGGGGACAGATACGCAGTATTTT
TRBD2	TRBV24-1	TRBJ2-1	NA	CATSESSGGSNEQFF	TGTGCCACCAGCGAATCTAGCGGGGGGTCAAATGAGCAGTTCTTC
TRBD1	TRBV9	TRBJ1-2	NA	CASSQRTGAYTF	TGTGCCAGCAGCCAGCGGACAGGAGCCTACACCTTC
TRBD1	TRBV7-9	TRBJ1-6	few	CASPGQGKDRTNSPLHF	TGTGCCAGCCCGGGACAGGGGAAGGATCGGACTAATTCACCCCTCCACTTT
NA	TRBV10-2	TRBJ2-1	NA	CASSEGFGQGWNNEQFF	TGCGCCAGCAGTGAGGGGTTCGGGCAGGGGTGGAACAATGAGCAGTTCTTC
TRBD2	TRBV12-3/TRBV12-4	TRBJ2-7	NA	CASSLSGGAEQYF	TGTGCCAGCAGCCTTAGCGGGGGGGCCGAGCAGTACTTC
NA	TRBV2	TRBJ1-1	NA	CASRRGENTEAFF	TGTGCCAGCAGGCGCGGGGAGAACACTGAAGCTTTCTTT
NA	TRBV25-1	TRBJ1-2	NA	CASSEYSSGVGYTF	TGTGCCAGCAGTGAATATTCCTCAGGGGTTGGCTACACCTTC
NA	TRBV6-5	TRBJ1-4	NA	CASSPGAWEKLFF	TGTGCCAGCAGTCCAGGGGCGTGGGAAAAACTGTTTTTT
NA	TRBV9	TRBJ2-7	once	CASSTRPGPYEQYF	TGTGCCAGCAGCACTCGTCCAGGCCCCTACGAGCAGTACTTC
NA	TRBV3-1/TRBV3-2	TRBJ1-1	NA	CASSPPVLVGALTEAFF	TGTGCCAGCAGCCCCCCGGTTCTTGTAGGGGCCTTAACTGAAGCTTTCTTT
NA	TRBV15	TRBJ1-5	NA	CATSRGETSNQPQHF	TGTGCCACCAGCAGAGGGGAGACCAGCAATCAGCCCCAGCATTTT
NA	TRBV1	TRBJ2-2	once	CTSGRGRNTGELFF	TGCACCAGCGGGCGGGGGCGGAACACCGGGGAGCTGTTTTTT
TRBD1	TRBV5-1	TRBJ2-3	NA	CASSLTGDTDTQYF	TGCGCCAGCAGCTTGACAGGGGACACAGATACGCAGTATTTT
NA	TRBV10-3	TRBJ1-2	NA	CAISEPTGWGGYTF	TGTGCCATCAGTGAGCCGACAGGCTGGGGTGGCTACACCTTC
NA	TRBV12-5	TRBJ1-1	NA	CASAKTDLNTEAFF	TGTGCTAGTGCCAAAACTGACTTGAACACTGAAGCTTTCTTT
NA	TRBV7-2	TRBJ2-3	NA	CASSRKGGTADTQYF	TGTGCCAGCAGTAGAAAGGGGGGGACGGCAGATACGCAGTATTTT
TRBD1	TRBV7-8	TRBJ2-5	NA	CASMPGQGAQTQYF	TGTGCCAGCATGCCGGGACAGGGGGCACAGACCCAGTACTTC
TRBD1	TRBV4-1	TRBJ1-2	NA	CASSQAGGAYGYTF	TGCGCCAGCAGCCAAGCAGGGGGCGCTTATGGCTACACCTTC
TRBD1	TRBV3-1/TRBV3-2	TRBJ2-1	NA	CASSPGQGSNNEQFF	TGTGCCAGCAGCCCCGGACAGGGGAGCAACAATGAGCAGTTCTTC
TRBD1	TRBV5-1	TRBJ1-2	NA	CASSLAAGQGVRYTF	TGCGCCAGCAGCTTGGCCGCGGGACAGGGGGTTCGCTACACCTTC
NA	TRBV6-5	TRBJ2-7	NA	CASRKGDVSYEQYF	TGTGCCAGCAGGAAGGGGGACGTTTCCTACGAGCAGTACTTC
TRBD1	TRBV7-3	TRBJ2-4	NA	CASSPAGTVGKNIQYF	TGTGCCAGCAGCCCAGCCGGGACAGTGGGCAAAAACATTCAGTACTTC
NA	TRBV6-1	TRBJ1-5	once	CASSEARDQPQHF	TGTGCCAGCAGTGAAGCCCGGGATCAGCCCCAGCATTTT
NA	TRBV28	TRBJ1-1	NA	CASNGNTEAFF	TGTGCCAGCAACGGGAACACTGAAGCTTTCTTT
NA	TRBV5-1	TRBJ2-7	NA	CASSLGVRGVSYEQYF	TGCGCCAGCAGCTTGGGTGTCAGGGGAGTTTCCTACGAGCAGTACTTC
TRBD1	TRBV7-9	TRBJ1-2	NA	CASSLTSGQKGNYGYTF	TGTGCCAGCAGCTTGACCTCGGGACAGAAGGGGAACTATGGCTACACCTTC
NA	TRBV6-4	TRBJ1-6	few	CASSLQGFNSPLHF	TGTGCCAGCAGTCTCCAGGGGTTCAATTCACCCCTCCACTTT
NA	TRBV15	TRBJ1-1	NA	CATSPDKTRITEAFF	TGTGCCACCAGCCCTGACAAGACCCGGATCACTGAAGCTTTCTTT
NA	TRBV3-1/TRBV3-2	TRBJ1-5	NA	CASSQEGTKNQPQHF	TGTGCCAGCAGCCAAGAGGGGACTAAAAATCAGCCCCAGCATTTT
NA	TRBV6-2/TRBV6-3	TRBJ2-1	NA	CASSYSKQPGQFF	TGTGCCAGCAGTTACTCGAAGCAGCCAGGGCAGTTCTTC
NA	TRBV30	TRBJ1-5	NA	CAWSQNSNQPQHF	TGTGCCTGGAGTCAAAATAGCAATCAGCCCCAGCATTTT
NA	TRBV13	TRBJ1-1	NA	CASSVRGRGILNTEAFF	TGTGCCAGCAGCGTCCGAGGGAGGGGGATTTTGAACACTGAAGCTTTCTTT
TRBD2	TRBV28	TRBJ2-1	NA	CASSSGGVSRWGEQFF	TGTGCCAGCAGCTCGGGAGGGGTAAGTCGGTGGGGTGAGCAGTTCTTC
TRBD1	TRBV7-9	TRBJ1-3	NA	CASSTETGQGNTIYF	TGTGCCAGCAGCACCGAGACAGGGCAGGGAAACACCATATATTTT
TRBD2	TRBV7-8	TRBJ2-2	NA	CASRHKREPTGELFF	TGTGCCAGCAGACATAAGCGGGAACCCACCGGGGAGCTGTTTTTT
NA	TRBV4-1	TRBJ1-2	NA	CASSLAEGNYGYTF	TGCGCCAGCAGCCTGGCAGAGGGAAACTATGGCTACACCTTC
NA	TRBV24-1	TRBJ1-2	NA	CATSELGNYGYTF	TGTGCCACCAGTGAGCTCGGGAATTATGGCTACACCTTC
TRBD1	TRBV3-1/TRBV3-2	TRBJ1-2	NA	CASSPQPGGTGGYGYTF	TGTGCCAGCAGTCCTCAACCGGGAGGGACAGGGGGGTATGGCTACACCTTC
TRBD1	TRBV5-1	TRBJ2-7	NA	CASSLNSGTGWYEQYF	TGCGCCAGCAGCTTGAACAGCGGGACAGGGTGGTACGAGCAGTACTTC
NA	TRBV11-1	TRBJ2-4	once	CASSQTAGLAKNIQYF	TGTGCCAGCAGCCAAACGGCGGGGCTGGCCAAAAACATTCAGTACTTC
NA	TRBV27	TRBJ1-6	NA	CASSIRGGSYNSPLHF	TGTGCCAGCAGTATAAGGGGCGGCTCCTATAATTCACCCCTCCACTTT